This TCR beta chain was identified in a study of cytomegalovirus exposure and HLA in healthy donors. The CDR3 sequence is 13 residues long. The ends were cut back, 2 bases at V and 0 bases at J, with 5 bases in the middle. Germline CDR1 is SGHDT and CDR2 is YYEEEE. Use of 60 Vbeta and 13 Jbeta primers characterized the PCR. Clones were read by immunoSEQ multiplex PCR, and TCRdb kept only the in-frame ones, dropping some. The top ten hold 3.1% of the sample, which has around 130,000 clones, roughly 79% seen once. This sequence joins TRBV5-6 and TRBJ2-5; D call uncertain. The clonotype comes from a man aged 25-45 years in good health and CMV-seronegative. Sample: PBMCs. The CDR3 DNA sequence: TGTGCCAGCAGCTTCTACCACCAAGAGACCCAGTACTTC. This translates into CASSFYHQETQYF.